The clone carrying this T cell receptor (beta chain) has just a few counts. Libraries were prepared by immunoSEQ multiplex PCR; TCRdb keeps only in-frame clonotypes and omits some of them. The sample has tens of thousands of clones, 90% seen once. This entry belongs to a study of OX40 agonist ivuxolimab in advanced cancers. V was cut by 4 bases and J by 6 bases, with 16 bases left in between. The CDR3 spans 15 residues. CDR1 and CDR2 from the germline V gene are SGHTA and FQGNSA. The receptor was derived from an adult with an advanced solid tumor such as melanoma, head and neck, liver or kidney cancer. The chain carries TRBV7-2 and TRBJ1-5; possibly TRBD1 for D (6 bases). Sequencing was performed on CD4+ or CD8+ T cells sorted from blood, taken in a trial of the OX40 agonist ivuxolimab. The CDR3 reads CASSSFGGAGQPQHF. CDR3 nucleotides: TGTGCCAGCAGCTCCTTCGGGGGGGCAGGTCAGCCCCAGCATTTT.